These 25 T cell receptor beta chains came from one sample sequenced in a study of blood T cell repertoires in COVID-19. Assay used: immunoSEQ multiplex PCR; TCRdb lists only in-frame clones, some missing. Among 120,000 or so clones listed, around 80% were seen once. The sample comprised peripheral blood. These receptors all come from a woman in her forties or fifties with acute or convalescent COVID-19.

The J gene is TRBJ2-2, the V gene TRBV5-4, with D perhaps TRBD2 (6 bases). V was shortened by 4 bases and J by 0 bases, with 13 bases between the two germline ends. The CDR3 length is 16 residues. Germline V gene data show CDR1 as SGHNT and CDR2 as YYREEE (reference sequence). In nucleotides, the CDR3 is TGTGCCAGCAGCCCCACTAGCTTCTCGAACACCGGGGAGCTGTTTTTT. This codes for CASSPTSFSNTGELFF.

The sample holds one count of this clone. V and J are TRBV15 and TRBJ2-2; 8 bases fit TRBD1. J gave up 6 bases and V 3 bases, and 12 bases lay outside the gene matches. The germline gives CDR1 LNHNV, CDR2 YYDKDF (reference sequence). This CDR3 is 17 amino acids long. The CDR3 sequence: CATSSTRGRTSPGELFF. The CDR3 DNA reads TGTGCCACCAGCAGCACCAGGGGGCGGACATCGCCCGGGGAGCTGTTTTTT.

The CDR3 sequence: CATRARSGLDNEQFF. The CDR3 DNA follows: TGTGCCACCAGGGCGAGGTCGGGACTAGACAATGAGCAGTTCTTC. V and J are TRBV15 and TRBJ2-1; the match to TRBD2 covers 8 bases. Per germline, CDR1 LNHNV and CDR2 YYDKDF (reference sequence). Losses at the gene ends were 6 bases for V and 5 bases for J; bases not matched to a gene: 9. This CDR3 region has 15 residues.

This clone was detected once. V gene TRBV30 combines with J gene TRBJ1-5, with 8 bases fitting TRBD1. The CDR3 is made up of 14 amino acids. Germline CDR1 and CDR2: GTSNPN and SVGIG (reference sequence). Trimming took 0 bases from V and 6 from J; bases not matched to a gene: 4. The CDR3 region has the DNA TGTGCCTGGAGTGTGGGGACAGGTAGTCAGCCCCAGCATTTT. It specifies CAWSVGTGSQPQHF.

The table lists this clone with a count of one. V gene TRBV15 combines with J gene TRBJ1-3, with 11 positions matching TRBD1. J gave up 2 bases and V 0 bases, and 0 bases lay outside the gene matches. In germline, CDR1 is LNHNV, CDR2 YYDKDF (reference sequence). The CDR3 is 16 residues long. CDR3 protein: CATSREDRGPGNTIYF. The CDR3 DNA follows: TGTGCCACCAGCAGAGAGGACAGGGGGCCTGGAAACACCATATATTTT.

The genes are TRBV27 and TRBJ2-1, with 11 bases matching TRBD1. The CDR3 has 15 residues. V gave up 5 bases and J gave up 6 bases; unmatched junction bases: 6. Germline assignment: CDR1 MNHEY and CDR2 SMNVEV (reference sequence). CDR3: CASSLRTGGSNEQFF. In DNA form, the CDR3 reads TGTGCCAGCAGTCTAAGGACAGGGGGCTCCAATGAGCAGTTCTTC.

This chain's CDR3 is CASSLSGTEAFF. The CDR3 DNA reads as TGTGCCAGCAGCTTGAGCGGTACTGAAGCTTTCTTT. This sequence joins TRBV5-5 and TRBJ1-1, with unresolved D. This CDR3 region has 12 residues. Germline assignment: CDR1 SGHKS and CDR2 YYEKEE (reference sequence). V lost 1 base and J lost 5, with 6 bases in between.

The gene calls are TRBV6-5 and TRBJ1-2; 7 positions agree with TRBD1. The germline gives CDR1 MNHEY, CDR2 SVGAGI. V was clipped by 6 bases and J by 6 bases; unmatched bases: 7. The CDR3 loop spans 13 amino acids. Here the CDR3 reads CASRATTGDGYTF. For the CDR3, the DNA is TGTGCCAGCAGAGCCACAACAGGGGATGGCTACACCTTC.

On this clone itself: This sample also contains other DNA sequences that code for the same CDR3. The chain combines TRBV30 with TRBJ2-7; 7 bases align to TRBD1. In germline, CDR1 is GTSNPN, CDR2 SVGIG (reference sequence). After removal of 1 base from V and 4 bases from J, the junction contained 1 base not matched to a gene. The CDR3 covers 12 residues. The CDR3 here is CAWSAQGYEQYF. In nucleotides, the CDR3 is TGTGCCTGGAGTGCACAGGGGTACGAGCAGTACTTC.

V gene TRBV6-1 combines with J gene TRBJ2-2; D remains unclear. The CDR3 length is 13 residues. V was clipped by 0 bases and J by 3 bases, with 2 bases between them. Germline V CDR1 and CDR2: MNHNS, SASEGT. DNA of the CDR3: TGTGCCAGCAGTGAAGCCTACACCGGGGAGCTGTTTTTT. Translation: CASSEAYTGELFF.

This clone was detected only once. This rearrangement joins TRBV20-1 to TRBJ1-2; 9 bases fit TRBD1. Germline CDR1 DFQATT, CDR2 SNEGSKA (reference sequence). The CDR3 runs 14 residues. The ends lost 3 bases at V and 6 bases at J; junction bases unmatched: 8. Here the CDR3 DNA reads TGCAGTGCTAGTTTTGGTGACAGGGGGAATGGCTACACCTTC. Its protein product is CSASFGDRGNGYTF.

CDR3 coding DNA: TGTGCCAGCAGTTTATCAAATGAGCAGTTCTTC. Its protein product is CASSLSNEQFF. The chain joins TRBV28 to TRBJ2-1; D is ambiguous. Per the germline V gene, CDR1 is MDHEN and CDR2 is SYDVKM. The CDR3 is 11 amino acids. Trimming removed 1 base at V and 7 bases at J, with 2 bases between.

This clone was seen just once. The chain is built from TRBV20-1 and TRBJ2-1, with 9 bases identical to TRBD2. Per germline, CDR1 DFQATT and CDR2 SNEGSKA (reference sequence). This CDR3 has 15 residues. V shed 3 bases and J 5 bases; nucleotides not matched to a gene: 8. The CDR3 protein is CSASSPQRGDNEQFF. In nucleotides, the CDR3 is TGCAGTGCTAGTAGTCCCCAGCGGGGGGACAATGAGCAGTTCTTC.

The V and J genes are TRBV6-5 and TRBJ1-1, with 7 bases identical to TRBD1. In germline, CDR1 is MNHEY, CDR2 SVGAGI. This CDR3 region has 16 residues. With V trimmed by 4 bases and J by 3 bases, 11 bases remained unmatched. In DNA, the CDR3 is TGTGCCAGCAGTTTCTCTAAACTAGGACAGGACACTGAAGCTTTCTTT. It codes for CASSFSKLGQDTEAFF.

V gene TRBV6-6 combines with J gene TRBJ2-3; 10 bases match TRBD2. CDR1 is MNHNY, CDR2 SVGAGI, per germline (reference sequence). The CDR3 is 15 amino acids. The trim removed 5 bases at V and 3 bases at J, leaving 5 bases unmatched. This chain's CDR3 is CASSERGGGTDTQYF. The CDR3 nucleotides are TGTGCCAGCAGTGAGCGGGGGGGCGGAACAGATACGCAGTATTTT.

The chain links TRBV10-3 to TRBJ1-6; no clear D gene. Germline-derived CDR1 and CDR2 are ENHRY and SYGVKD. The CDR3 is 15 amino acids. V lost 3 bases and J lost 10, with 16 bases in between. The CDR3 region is CAISDSIPDTSPLHF. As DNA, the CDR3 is TGTGCCATCAGTGATTCGATCCCTGACACATCACCCCTCCACTTT.

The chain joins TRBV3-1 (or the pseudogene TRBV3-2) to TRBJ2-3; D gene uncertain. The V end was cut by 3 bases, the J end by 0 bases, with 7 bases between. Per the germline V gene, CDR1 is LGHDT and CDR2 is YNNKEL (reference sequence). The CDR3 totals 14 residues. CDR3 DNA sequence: TGTGCCAGCAGCCAGGTTAGCAGCACAGATACGCAGTATTTT. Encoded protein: CASSQVSSTDTQYF.

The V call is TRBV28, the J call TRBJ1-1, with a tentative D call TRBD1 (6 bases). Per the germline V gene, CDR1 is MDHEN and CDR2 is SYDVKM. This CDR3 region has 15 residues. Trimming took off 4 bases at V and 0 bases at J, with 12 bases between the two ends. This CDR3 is CASSSPTGLNTEAFF. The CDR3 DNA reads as TGTGCCAGCAGTTCGCCGACAGGCCTGAACACTGAAGCTTTCTTT.

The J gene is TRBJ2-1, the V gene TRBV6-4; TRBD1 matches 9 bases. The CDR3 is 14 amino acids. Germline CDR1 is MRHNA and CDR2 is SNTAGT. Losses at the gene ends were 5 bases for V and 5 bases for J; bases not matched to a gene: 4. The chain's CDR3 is CASSRTGEHNEQFF. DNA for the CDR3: TGTGCCAGCAGTAGGACAGGGGAACACAATGAGCAGTTCTTC.

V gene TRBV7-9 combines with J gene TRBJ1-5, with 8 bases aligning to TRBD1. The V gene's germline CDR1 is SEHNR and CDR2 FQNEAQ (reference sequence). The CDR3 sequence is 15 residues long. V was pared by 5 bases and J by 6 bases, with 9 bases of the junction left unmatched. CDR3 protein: CASSPQGGSGQPQHF. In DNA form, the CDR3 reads TGTGCCAGCAGCCCACAGGGGGGGTCCGGTCAGCCCCAGCATTTT. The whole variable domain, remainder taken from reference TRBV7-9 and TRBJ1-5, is DTGVSQNPRHKITKRGQNVTFRCDPISEHNRLYWYRQTLGQGPEFLTYFQNEAQLEKSRLLSDRFSAERPKGSFSTLEIQRTEQGDSAMYLCASSPQGGSGQPQHFGDGTRLSIL.

The CDR3 bases are TGCGCCAGCAGTGGAGGTAGCGGGAGTTCTGGGACCCAGTACTTC. This sequence encodes CASSGGSGSSGTQYF. The genes are TRBV10-2 and TRBJ2-5, with TRBD2 identical over 9 bases. CDR1 WSHSY and CDR2 SAAADI come from the germline V gene. CDR3 length: 15 residues. With 4 bases clipped from V and 7 bases from J, the junction kept 10 bases outside the gene matches.

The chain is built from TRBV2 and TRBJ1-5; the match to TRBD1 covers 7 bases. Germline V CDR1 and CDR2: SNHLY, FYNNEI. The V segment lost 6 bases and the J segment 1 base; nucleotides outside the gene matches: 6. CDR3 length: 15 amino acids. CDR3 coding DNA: TGTGCCAGCAGCCCGACAGGGTCGAGCAATCAGCCCCAGCATTTT. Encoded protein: CASSPTGSSNQPQHF.

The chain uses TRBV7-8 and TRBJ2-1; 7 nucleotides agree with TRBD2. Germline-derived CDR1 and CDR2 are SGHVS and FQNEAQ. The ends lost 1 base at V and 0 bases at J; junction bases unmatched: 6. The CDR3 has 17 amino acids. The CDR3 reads CASSLVPRTSSYNEQFF. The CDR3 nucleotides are TGTGCCAGCAGCTTAGTCCCCAGGACTAGCTCCTACAATGAGCAGTTCTTC.

The DNA for the CDR3 is TGTGCCAGCAGCGACACAGGGTATAGCAATCAGCCCCAGCATTTT. This translates into CASSDTGYSNQPQHF. The chain combines TRBV2 with TRBJ1-5; a possible D gene is TRBD1 (6 bases). V lost 6 bases and J 0 bases, leaving 12 bases between the germline ends. There are 15 residues in the CDR3. Germline-derived CDR1 and CDR2 are SNHLY and FYNNEI.

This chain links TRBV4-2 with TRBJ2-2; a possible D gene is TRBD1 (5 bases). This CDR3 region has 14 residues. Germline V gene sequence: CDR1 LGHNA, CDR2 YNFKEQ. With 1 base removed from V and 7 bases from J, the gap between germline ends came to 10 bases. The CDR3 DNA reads TGTGCCAGCAGCCAAGTCGCGCAGGGCGGGGAGCTGTTTTTT. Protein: CASSQVAQGGELFF.